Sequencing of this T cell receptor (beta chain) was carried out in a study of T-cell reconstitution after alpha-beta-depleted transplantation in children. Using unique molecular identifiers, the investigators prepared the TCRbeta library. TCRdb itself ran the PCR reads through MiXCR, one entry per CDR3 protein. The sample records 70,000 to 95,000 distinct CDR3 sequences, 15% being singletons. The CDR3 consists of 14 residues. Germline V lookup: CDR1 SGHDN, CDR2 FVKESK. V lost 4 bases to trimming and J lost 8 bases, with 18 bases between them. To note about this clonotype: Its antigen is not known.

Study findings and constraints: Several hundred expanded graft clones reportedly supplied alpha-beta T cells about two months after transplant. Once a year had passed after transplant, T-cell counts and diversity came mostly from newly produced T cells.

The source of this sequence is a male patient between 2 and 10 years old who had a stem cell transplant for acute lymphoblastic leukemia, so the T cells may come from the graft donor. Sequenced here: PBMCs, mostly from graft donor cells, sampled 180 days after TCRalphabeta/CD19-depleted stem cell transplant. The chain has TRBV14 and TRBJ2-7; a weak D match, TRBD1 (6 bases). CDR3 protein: CASSLTRHGGKQYF. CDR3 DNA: TGTGCCAGCAGCCTTACTCGTCATGGGGGCAAGCAGTACTTC.